The subject of this entry is one TCR beta chain. As yet, its antigen is unknown. Both 60 Vbeta primers and 13 Jbeta primers went into the PCR. Produced via immunoSEQ multiplex PCR; TCRdb's table is partial and in-frame only. The data show under 150,000 clones, roughly three quarters seen once. The sample originates from a study of cytomegalovirus exposure and HLA in healthy donors. The wider study: Ancestry clustering placed about four fifths of about 400 genotyped donors in the Caucasian-associated cluster. General study points: Clonal expansion was found to be greater in HLA-associated TCR beta chains than in equally common others in a later analysis.

Trimming shortened V by 2 bases and J by 2 bases, and 11 bases separated the two germline ends. The CDR3 extends over 14 amino acids. CDR1 and CDR2 from the germline V gene are SGDLS and YYNGEE. This chain links TRBV9 with TRBJ2-7; maybe TRBD1 (5 bases). Sequencing was done on a sample of PBMCs. This TCR came from a male donor in good health and CMV-seronegative. The chain's CDR3 is CASSVDRNTYEQYF. The CDR3 DNA reads as TGTGCCAGCAGCGTCGACAGAAATACCTACGAGCAGTACTTC.